This TCR beta chain was recorded in a study of blood T cell repertoires in COVID-19. The wider study: The United States, Italy and Spain were the sources of the acute and convalescent COVID-19 samples. PBMCs, B-cell-depleted T cells, or T cells provided the cDNA or gDNA that made up the material.

The CDR3 is 17 residues long. Trimming cost V 4 bases and J 4 bases; bases outside gene matches: 14. Germline-derived CDR1 and CDR2 are GTSNPN and SVGIG (reference sequence). Living in roughly 25 US areas, the participants were between roughly 18 and 90 years of age. Cohort 3 recovery required two negative PCRs, clearance, or symptom resolution. Repertoires were generated with immunoSEQ multiplex PCR, while TCRdb's copy carries only in-frame clones and drops some. The data contain approximately 470,000 clones, about nine tenths of them singletons. This sequence joins TRBV30 and TRBJ2-2; 8 nucleotides line up with TRBD1. The receptor's source is a woman between 18 and 29 years old who had recovered from COVID-19. What was sequenced was PBMCs or T cells enriched from blood (not recorded which). CDR3 sequence (DNA): TGTGCCTGGAATACAGGACAGGGATCGTTGGGCACCGGGGAGCTGTTTTTT. Translation: CAWNTGQGSLGTGELFF.